This entry lists 25 T cell receptor beta chains sequenced from one sample in a study of radiation and T cells in renal cell carcinoma. The time point denotes: baseline pretreatment blood. Treatment denoted: 15 Gy SBRT to primary tumor, nephrectomy 4 weeks later. Only in-frame clones appear in the TCRdb table, and some are missing; sequencing was by immunoSEQ multiplex PCR. The table lists some 100,000 clones, 70% to 85% of them singletons. The sample here was blood, taken from a patient whose treatment included radiotherapy and nephrectomy. Receptors originate from a man aged 60 to 75 with renal cell carcinoma.

This clone occurred once. The V call is TRBV5-8, the J call TRBJ2-7; D gene unclear. The length of the CDR3 is 12 residues. The germline gives CDR1 SGHTS, CDR2 YDEGEE. V was clipped by 1 base and J by 4 bases, with 6 bases between them. The CDR3 loop is CASSLNPYEQYF. The CDR3 nucleotides read TGTGCCAGCAGCTTGAATCCATACGAGCAGTACTTC.

This chain uses TRBV10-2 with TRBJ2-2, with 9 bases that match TRBD2. The CDR3 is 20 residues long. The V and J ends lost 3 bases and 3 bases, in that order; junction bases with no gene match: 17. The V gene's germline CDR1 is WSHSY and CDR2 SAAADI. Written as DNA, the CDR3 is TGCGCCAGCAGTGATCCCCCCATCGGCGATGGGACTAGCTACACCGGGGAGCTGTTTTTT. Amino acid sequence: CASSDPPIGDGTSYTGELFF.

This chain joins TRBV7-6 and TRBJ1-1; 7 bases align to TRBD1. This CDR3 is 15 amino acids long. Germline values: CDR1 SGHVS, CDR2 FNYEAQ. The V gene end was trimmed by 0 bases and the J gene end by 5 bases; junction bases not matched to a gene: 6. The CDR3 DNA reads as TGTGCCAGCAGCTTAGCCTACACAGGGGAAACTGAAGCTTTCTTT. As protein: CASSLAYTGETEAFF.

The rearrangement uses TRBV5-1 and TRBJ2-5; D not resolved. The CDR3 is 13 amino acids. The ends were cut back, 0 bases at V and 4 bases at J, with 7 bases in the middle. Germline V lookup: CDR1 SGHRS, CDR2 YFSETQ. The CDR3 nucleotides are TGCGCCAGCAGCTTGGCTAGTACAGAGACCCAGTACTTC. It yields the protein CASSLASTETQYF.

The chain joins TRBV9 to TRBJ2-1; the D call may be TRBD1 or TRBD2 (5 bases each). The CDR3 length is 18 residues. The germline V gene has CDR1 SGDLS and CDR2 YYNGEE. The V and J ends lost 0 bases and 0 bases respectively, with 16 bases between them. The CDR3 DNA reads as TGTGCCAGCAGCGTAGTAAGTGAGGGGCAGACCTCCTACAATGAGCAGTTCTTC. This translates into CASSVVSEGQTSYNEQFF.

CDR3 nucleotides: TGCGCCAGCAGCCAAGAGCGGGAGAGGACAGATACGCAGTATTTT. The encoded protein is CASSQERERTDTQYF. The genes are TRBV4-3 and TRBJ2-3; 7 nucleotides match TRBD2. The CDR3 contains 15 residues. The J segment lost 3 bases and the V segment lost 0 bases, leaving 3 bases of the junction unmatched. CDR1 LGHNA and CDR2 YSLEER come from the germline V gene.

This clone showed up just a few times. In nucleotides, the CDR3 is TGTGCCAGCTCGCAGGGAGGCGCTGAGACCCAGTACTTC. Encoded protein: CASSQGGAETQYF. The V and J genes are TRBV19 and TRBJ2-5, with D possibly TRBD2 on 6 matching bases. This CDR3 has 13 amino acids. The germline V gene encodes CDR1 LNHDA and CDR2 SQIVND (reference sequence). V lost 9 bases, J lost 5 bases, and 16 bases lay in between.

CDR3 region: CASSGRGGSGKLFF. CDR3 nucleotides: TGTGCCAGCTCCGGTAGGGGGGGTTCAGGAAAACTGTTTTTT. J is TRBJ1-4 and V is TRBV28; perhaps TRBD1 as D (6 bases). This CDR3 contains 14 residues. Trimming pared 8 bases from V and 10 bases from J, leaving 20 bases between. CDR1 is MDHEN and CDR2 is SYDVKM in the germline V gene.

The chain carries TRBV7-9 and TRBJ2-1; 10 bases are a match to TRBD2. The ends lost 2 bases at V and 8 bases at J; junction bases unmatched: 6. This CDR3 is built from 15 residues. The germline V gene has CDR1 SEHNR and CDR2 FQNEAQ (reference sequence). The CDR3 here is CASSLPEAGGYEQFF. The DNA for the CDR3 is TGTGCCAGCAGCTTACCAGAAGCGGGAGGGTATGAGCAGTTCTTC.

The chain employs TRBV2 and TRBJ2-3, with D possibly matching TRBD2 (6 bases). This CDR3 region has 15 residues. Germline-derived CDR1 and CDR2 are SNHLY and FYNNEI. The V gene lost 7 bases and the J gene lost 6 bases, with 20 bases spanning the gap. The CDR3 DNA reads TGTGCCAGCACCCAAGGGACTGGAGGGAGGGATACGCAGTATTTT. Protein: CASTQGTGGRDTQYF.

The chain has TRBV19 and TRBJ2-1, with 8 positions matching TRBD2. This CDR3 contains 15 residues. Germline lookup yields CDR1 LNHDA and CDR2 SQIVND (reference sequence). V dropped 5 bases and J dropped 0; count of bases not matched to a gene: 3. CDR3 sequence: CASSSGTSSYNEQFF. The CDR3 nucleotides are TGTGCCAGTAGTTCCGGGACTAGCTCCTACAATGAGCAGTTCTTC.

Details on this clone: Relative to the germline gene, one junction end is altered; a read error may explain this. The chain recombines TRBV7-7 with TRBJ2-1, with 12 bases identical to TRBD2. The CDR3 loop spans 15 amino acids. From germline, CDR1 is SSHAT and CDR2 FNYEAQ (reference sequence). CDR3 DNA sequence: TGTGCCAGCAGCCTAGCGGGAGGGCCAGGCAATGAGCAGTTCTTC. Protein: CASSLAGGPGNEQFF. Together with reference TRBV7-7 and TRBJ2-1, the CDR3 gives the full variable domain: GAGVSQSPRYKVTKRGQDVTLRCDPISSHATLYWYQQALGQGPEFLTYFNYEAQPDKSGLPSDRFSAERPEGSISTLTIQRTEQRDSAMYRCASSLAGGPGNEQFFGPGTRLTVL.

The chain employs TRBV19 and TRBJ2-7; the D gene is possibly TRBD2 (5 bases). This CDR3 region has 15 residues. V dropped 2 bases and J dropped 0 bases, with 11 bases sitting between them. Germline CDR1 LNHDA, CDR2 SQIVND (reference sequence). CDR3 in amino acids: CASSILAGGSYEQYF. The DNA of the CDR3 is TGTGCCAGTAGTATATTGGCGGGTGGCTCCTACGAGCAGTACTTC.

This clone showed up just a few times. The chain uses TRBV6-1 and TRBJ2-7; possibly TRBD1 for D (6 bases). Trimming removed 3 bases at V and 3 bases at J, with 12 bases between. The length of the CDR3 is 14 residues. CDR1 MNHNS and CDR2 SASEGT come from the germline V gene. The CDR3 loop reads CASSETGYIYEQYF. In DNA, the CDR3 is TGTGCCAGCAGTGAGACAGGCTATATCTACGAGCAGTACTTC.

This rearrangement joins TRBV15 to TRBJ1-2, with a possible D match to TRBD1 (6 bases). Germline V gives CDR1 LNHNV, CDR2 YYDKDF (reference sequence). Trimming stripped 8 bases from V and 3 bases from J, with 13 bases between. The length of the CDR3 is 13 residues. CDR3 in amino acids: CATRRQADYGYTF. As DNA, the CDR3 is TGTGCCACCCGACGACAGGCAGACTATGGCTACACCTTC. Variable domain in full (rest from reference TRBV15 and TRBJ1-2): DAMVIQNPRYQVTQFGKPVTLSCSQTLNHNVMYWYQQKSSQAPKLLFHYYDKDFNNEADTPDNFQSRRPNTSFCFLDIRSPGLGDTAMYLCATRRQADYGYTFGSGTRLTVV.

The sample holds one count of this clone. The rearrangement links TRBV7-9 to TRBJ1-4; D not resolved. The germline V and J ends were trimmed by 3 bases and 14 bases, with 10 bases remaining between them. Looked up from germline, CDR1 is SEHNR and CDR2 is FQNEAQ (reference sequence). This CDR3 contains 11 residues. CDR3 loop: CASSLESVLFF. The DNA for the CDR3 is TGTGCCAGCAGCTTGGAGTCAGTCCTGTTTTTT.

Only one count was recorded for this clone. The rearrangement uses TRBV7-9 and TRBJ2-7, with a possible D match to TRBD2 (5 bases). CDR1 and CDR2 from the germline V gene are SEHNR and FQNEAQ (reference sequence). Trimming took off 5 bases at V and 6 bases at J, with 17 bases between the two ends. There are 14 residues in the CDR3. Written as DNA, the CDR3 is TGTGCCAGCAGCCAGGTCCTTGGCACTAGCGAGCAGTACTTC. Its translation is CASSQVLGTSEQYF.

The J gene is TRBJ1-1, the V gene TRBV4-3; 7 bases align to TRBD1. V lost 1 base, J lost 5 bases, and 10 bases stayed unmatched. CDR1 and CDR2 (germline): LGHNA, YSLEER. The CDR3 loop spans 16 amino acids. In nucleotides, the CDR3 is TGCGCCAGCAGCCAAGGGGGGAACAGGGGAAGTACTGAAGCTTTCTTT. Translation gives CASSQGGNRGSTEAFF.

This chain links TRBV7-2 with TRBJ1-1; D remains unclear. The V end was cut by 5 bases, the J end by 5 bases, with 12 bases between. CDR1 is SGHTA, CDR2 FQGNSA, per germline. CDR3 length: 13 amino acids. The CDR3 loop is CASSRPGGTEAFF. As DNA, the CDR3 is TGTGCCAGCAGCCGCCCGGGTGGGACTGAAGCTTTCTTT.

The chain employs TRBV18 and TRBJ2-5; D remains ambiguous. Between the trimmed V and J ends, which lost 6 bases and 0 bases, there was a span of 2 bases. CDR3 length: 11 residues. Looked up from germline, CDR1 is KGHSH and CDR2 is LQKENI. The chain's CDR3 is CASSNQETQYF. CDR3 nucleotide sequence: TGTGCCAGCTCCAACCAAGAGACCCAGTACTTC.

The genes are TRBV18 and TRBJ2-3; a weak D match, TRBD1 (7 bases). The CDR3 runs to 19 residues. Trimming took 5 bases from V and 3 from J, leaving 27 bases between them. Per the germline V gene, CDR1 is KGHSH and CDR2 is LQKENI. The chain's CDR3 is CASSSTTGPSGYATDTQYF. Here the CDR3 DNA reads TGTGCCAGCTCATCCACGACAGGGCCCAGCGGGTACGCGACAGATACGCAGTATTTT.

The sample holds one count of this clone. The gene calls are TRBV7-2 and TRBJ2-3; TRBD2 agrees at 13 bases. This CDR3 is 18 amino acids long. The V segment lost 1 base and the J segment 3 bases; nucleotides outside the gene matches: 7. Germline V gene lookup returns CDR1 SGHTA and CDR2 FQGNSA. The CDR3 region has the DNA TGTGCCAGCAGCTTAGGCACTAGCGGGAGGGCCAGGACAGATACGCAGTATTTT. Translation: CASSLGTSGRARTDTQYF.

The chain combines TRBV25-1 with TRBJ2-5; maybe TRBD1 (6 bases). V was clipped by 5 bases and J by 4 bases, with 14 bases between them. This CDR3 comprises 14 residues. CDR1 and CDR2 (germline): MGHDK, SYGVNS. The CDR3 sequence: CASSPPGVGETQYF. CDR3 coding DNA: TGTGCCAGCAGTCCCCCAGGGGTTGGAGAGACCCAGTACTTC.

The chain recombines TRBV29-1 with TRBJ1-1, with 8 bases lining up with TRBD1. CDR1 is SQVTM, CDR2 ANQGSEA, per germline. Trimming at V came to 3 bases and at J to 0 bases, leaving 0 bases not matched to a gene. This CDR3 is 13 amino acids long. The chain's CDR3 is CSVEGQVNTEAFF. CDR3 coding DNA: TGCAGCGTTGAGGGACAGGTGAACACTGAAGCTTTCTTT.

The CDR3 region has the DNA TGCGCCAGCAGCGCGGACTGGGGGACCTCCTACGAGCAGTACTTC. Protein sequence: CASSADWGTSYEQYF. The chain uses TRBV5-1 and TRBJ2-7, with D perhaps matching TRBD1 or TRBD2 (5 bases each). This CDR3 has 15 residues. CDR1 is SGHRS, CDR2 YFSETQ, per germline. The V gene lost 4 bases and the J gene lost 0 bases, with 14 bases spanning the gap. The entire variable domain, with the rest obtained from reference TRBV5-1 and TRBJ2-7, is as follows: KAGVTQTPRYLIKTRGQQVTLSCSPISGHRSVSWYQQTPGQGLQFLFEYFSETQRNKGNFPGRFSGRQFSNSRSEMNVSTLELGDSALYLCASSADWGTSYEQYFGPGTRLTVT.